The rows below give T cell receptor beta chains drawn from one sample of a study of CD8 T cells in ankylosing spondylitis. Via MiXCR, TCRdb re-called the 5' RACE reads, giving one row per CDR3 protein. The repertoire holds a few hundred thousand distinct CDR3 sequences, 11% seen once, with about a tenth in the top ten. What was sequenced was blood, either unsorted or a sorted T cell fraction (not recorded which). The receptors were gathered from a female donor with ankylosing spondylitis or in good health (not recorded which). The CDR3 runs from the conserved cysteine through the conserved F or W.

CASSYDRETDTQYF,TRBJ2-3,TRBV6-5
CSARVIRGYNEQFF,TRBJ2-1,TRBV20-1
CASSSSGEDRGNTIYF,TRBJ1-3,TRBV28
CAIRGAGAPGELFF,TRBJ2-2,TRBV10-3
CCARAVRDRRDNEQFF,TRBJ2-1,TRBV20-1
CSGRDPKNNEQFF,TRBJ2-1,TRBV29-1
CASSQLQGSYGYTF,TRBJ1-2,TRBV4-1
CSARSEGRVGYTF,TRBJ1-2,TRBV20-1
CASSSRTSGGANQETQYF,TRBJ2-5,TRBV21-1
CATSRQMNTEAFF,TRBJ1-1,TRBV15
CASSVQGQGGNEQFF,TRBJ2-1,TRBV9
CCARDVAGGSSYNEQFF,TRBJ2-1,TRBV20-1
CASSFWEETQYF,TRBJ2-5,TRBV7-9
CASSQGRVNQPQHF,TRBJ1-5,TRBV4-1
CASSLVGGSYEQYF,TRBJ2-7,TRBV7-8
CASSIGTSGTLYF,TRBJ2-5,TRBV7-2
CASSLYRVEETQYF,TRBJ2-5,TRBV12-3/TRBV12-4
CASRPSGGSPYEQYF,TRBJ2-7,TRBV27
CASSDPGGSGQPQHF,TRBJ1-5,TRBV7-9
CSASASGGVDTQYF,TRBJ2-3,TRBV20-1
CASSPLGGGASTGELFF,TRBJ2-2,TRBV28
CSARLGGGHGYTF,TRBJ1-2,TRBV20-1
CASSTATGVSSYEQYF,TRBJ2-7,TRBV5-1
CASSPGRVEQFF,TRBJ2-1,TRBV5-1
CASSLSVGGRNIQYF,TRBJ2-4,TRBV28
CSASPPTSGRGDTQYF,TRBJ2-3,TRBV20-1
CASSSTMRQGTYF,TRBJ2-7,TRBV27
CASSLGAFQETQYF,TRBJ2-5,TRBV28
CASSYPSTTNEKLFF,TRBJ1-4,TRBV6-5
CASSVAINEKLFF,TRBJ1-4,TRBV2
CASSLSGQSYNEQFF,TRBJ2-1,TRBV12-3/TRBV12-4
CSALRGNQPQHF,TRBJ1-5,TRBV20-1
CSARDGWGGGRPDQPQHF,TRBJ1-5,TRBV20-1
CSARALAGAYEQYF,TRBJ2-7,TRBV20-1
CSVAPDQKGSPLHF,TRBJ1-6,TRBV29-1
CASSNGIEQFF,TRBJ2-1,TRBV6-2/TRBV6-3
CASSSRLAGTRVGTGELFF,TRBJ2-2,TRBV12-3/TRBV12-4
CASSFLETQYF,TRBJ2-5,TRBV7-2
CSARYMLAGGIGNEQFF,TRBJ2-1,TRBV20-1
CASSLEPGEDSPQHF,TRBJ1-5,TRBV5-1
CSTSAVSSYNEQFF,TRBJ2-1,TRBV29-1
CASTDGGQGEEREKLFF,TRBJ1-4,TRBV6-1
CASRATGGYGYTF,TRBJ1-2,TRBV12-3/TRBV12-4
CASSLRVRSSYNEQFF,TRBJ2-1,TRBV12-3/TRBV12-4
CASSVLLTDTQYF,TRBJ2-3,TRBV9
CASFLTPYEQFF,TRBJ2-1,TRBV7-2
CSVVHGDRRNTDTQYF,TRBJ2-3,TRBV29-1